This note documents a single T cell receptor (beta chain) sequence. Germline V gene lookup returns CDR1 SQVTM and CDR2 ANQGSEA. This CDR3 region has 14 residues. The trim removed 6 bases at V and 1 base at J, leaving 4 bases unmatched. Data came from immunoSEQ multiplex PCR; TCRdb stores just in-frame clones and leaves some out. The sample consists of 85,000 to 90,000 clones, roughly nine tenths of them appearing once. This sample is drawn from a study of control samples from healthy donors and cancer patients. The origin of this receptor is a man aged 25 to 40 in good health. The rearrangement uses TRBV29-1 and TRBJ1-5; 9 bases match TRBD1. The material sequenced was blood. CDR3 protein: CSVGTGRSNQPQHF. DNA for the CDR3: TGCAGCGTCGGGACAGGGAGGAGCAATCAGCCCCAGCATTTT.